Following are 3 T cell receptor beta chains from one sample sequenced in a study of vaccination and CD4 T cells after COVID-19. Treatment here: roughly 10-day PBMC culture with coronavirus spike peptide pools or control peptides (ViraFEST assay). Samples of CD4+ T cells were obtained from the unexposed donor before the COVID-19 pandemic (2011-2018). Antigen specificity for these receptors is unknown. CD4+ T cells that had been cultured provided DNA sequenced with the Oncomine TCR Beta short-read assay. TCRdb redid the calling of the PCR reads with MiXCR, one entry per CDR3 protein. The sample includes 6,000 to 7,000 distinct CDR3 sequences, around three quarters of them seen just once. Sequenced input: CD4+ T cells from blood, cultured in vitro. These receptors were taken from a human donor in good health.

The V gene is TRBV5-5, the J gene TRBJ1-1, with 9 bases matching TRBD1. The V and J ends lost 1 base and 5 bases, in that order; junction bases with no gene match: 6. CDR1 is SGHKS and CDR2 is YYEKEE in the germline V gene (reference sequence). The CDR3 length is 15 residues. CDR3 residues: CASSLLDRGPTEAFF. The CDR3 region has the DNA TGTGCCAGCAGCTTGTTGGACAGGGGTCCAACTGAAGCTTTCTTT.

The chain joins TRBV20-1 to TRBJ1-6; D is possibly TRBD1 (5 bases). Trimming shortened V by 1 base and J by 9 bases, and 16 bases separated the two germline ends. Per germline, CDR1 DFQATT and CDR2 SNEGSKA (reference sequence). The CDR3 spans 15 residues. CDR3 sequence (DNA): TGCAGTGCTAGAGCAGGGACGAAATATGGTTCACCCCTCCACTTT. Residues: CSARAGTKYGSPLHF.

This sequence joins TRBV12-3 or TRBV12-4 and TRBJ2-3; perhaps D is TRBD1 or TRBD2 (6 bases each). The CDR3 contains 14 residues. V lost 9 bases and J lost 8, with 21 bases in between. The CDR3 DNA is TGTGCCAGTCTCGCCAGGGGTTGGGGGGCTACGCAGTATTTT. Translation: CASLARGWGATQYF.